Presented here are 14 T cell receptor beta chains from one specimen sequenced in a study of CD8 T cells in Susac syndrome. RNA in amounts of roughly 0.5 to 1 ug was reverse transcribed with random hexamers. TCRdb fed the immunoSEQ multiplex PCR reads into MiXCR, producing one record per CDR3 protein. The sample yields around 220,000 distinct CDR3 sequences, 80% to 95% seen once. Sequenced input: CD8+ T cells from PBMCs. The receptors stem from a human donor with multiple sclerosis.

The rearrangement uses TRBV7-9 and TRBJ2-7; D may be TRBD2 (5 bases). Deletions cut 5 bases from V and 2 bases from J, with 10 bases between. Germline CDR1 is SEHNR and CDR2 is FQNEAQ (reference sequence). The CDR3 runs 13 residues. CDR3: CASSPEVAYEQYF. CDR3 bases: TGTGCCAGCAGCCCGGAGGTCGCCTACGAGCAGTACTTC.

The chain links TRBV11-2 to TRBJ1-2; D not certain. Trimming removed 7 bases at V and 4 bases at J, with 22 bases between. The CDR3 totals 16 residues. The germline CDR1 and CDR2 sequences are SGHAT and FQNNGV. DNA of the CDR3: TGTGCCAGCACCGTACTTAACAGTTACCGGGGCTATGGCTACACCTTC. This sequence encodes CASTVLNSYRGYGYTF.

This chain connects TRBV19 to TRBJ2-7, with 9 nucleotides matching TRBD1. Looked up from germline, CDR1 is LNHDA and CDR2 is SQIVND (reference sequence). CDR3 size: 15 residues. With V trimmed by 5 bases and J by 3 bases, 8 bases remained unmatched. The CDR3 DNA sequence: TGTGCCAGTAGTCCACGGGACAGGGACTACTACGAGCAGTACTTC. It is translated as CASSPRDRDYYEQYF.

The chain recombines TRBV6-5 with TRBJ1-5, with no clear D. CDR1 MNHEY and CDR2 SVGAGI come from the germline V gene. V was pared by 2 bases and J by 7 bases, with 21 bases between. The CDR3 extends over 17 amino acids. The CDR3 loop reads CASSYGLAREGEQPQHF. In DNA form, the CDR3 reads TGTGCCAGCAGTTACGGTCTGGCACGGGAAGGTGAACAGCCCCAGCATTTT.

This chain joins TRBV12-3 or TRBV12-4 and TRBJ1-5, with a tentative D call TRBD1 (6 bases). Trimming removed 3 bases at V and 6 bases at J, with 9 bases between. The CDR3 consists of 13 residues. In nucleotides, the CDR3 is TGTGCCAGCAGTTTCGGACAGATTCAGCCCCAGCATTTT. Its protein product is CASSFGQIQPQHF.

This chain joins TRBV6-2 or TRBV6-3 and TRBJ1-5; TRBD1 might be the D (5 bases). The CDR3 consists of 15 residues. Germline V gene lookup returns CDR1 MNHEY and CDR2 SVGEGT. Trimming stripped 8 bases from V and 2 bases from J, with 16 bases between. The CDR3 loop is CASYLGGEGNQPQHF. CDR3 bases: TGTGCCAGCTACTTAGGAGGGGAGGGCAATCAGCCCCAGCATTTT.

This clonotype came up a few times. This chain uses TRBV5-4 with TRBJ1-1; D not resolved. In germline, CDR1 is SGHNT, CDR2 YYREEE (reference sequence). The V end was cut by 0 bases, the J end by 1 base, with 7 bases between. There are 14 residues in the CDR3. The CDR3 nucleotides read TGTGCCAGCAGCTTGGGTGTGGGGAACACTGAAGCTTTCTTT. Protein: CASSLGVGNTEAFF.

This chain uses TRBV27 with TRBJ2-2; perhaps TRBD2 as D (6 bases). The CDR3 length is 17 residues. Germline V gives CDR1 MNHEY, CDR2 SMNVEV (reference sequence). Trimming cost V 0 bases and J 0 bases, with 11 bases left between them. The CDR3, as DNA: TGTGCCAGCAGTTTATCGGGGGGACCGCCGAACACCGGGGAGCTGTTTTTT. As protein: CASSLSGGPPNTGELFF.

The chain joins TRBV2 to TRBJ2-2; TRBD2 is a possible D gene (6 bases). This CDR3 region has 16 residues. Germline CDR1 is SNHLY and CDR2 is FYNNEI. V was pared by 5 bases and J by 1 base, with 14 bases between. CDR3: CASSYGTGRNTGELFF. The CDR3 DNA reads TGTGCCAGCAGTTACGGGACTGGTAGGAACACCGGGGAGCTGTTTTTT.

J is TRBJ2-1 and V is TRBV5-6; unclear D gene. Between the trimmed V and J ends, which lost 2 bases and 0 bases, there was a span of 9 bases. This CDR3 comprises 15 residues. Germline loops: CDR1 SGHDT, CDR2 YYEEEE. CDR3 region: CASSFGQISYNEQFF. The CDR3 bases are TGTGCCAGCAGCTTCGGGCAGATCTCCTACAATGAGCAGTTCTTC.

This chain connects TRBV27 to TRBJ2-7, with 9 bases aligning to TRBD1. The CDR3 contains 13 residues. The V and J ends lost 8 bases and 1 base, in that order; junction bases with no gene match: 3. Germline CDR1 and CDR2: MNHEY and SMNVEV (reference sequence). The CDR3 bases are TGTGCCAGCGGACAGGGGACTTCCTACGAGCAGTACTTC. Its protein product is CASGQGTSYEQYF.

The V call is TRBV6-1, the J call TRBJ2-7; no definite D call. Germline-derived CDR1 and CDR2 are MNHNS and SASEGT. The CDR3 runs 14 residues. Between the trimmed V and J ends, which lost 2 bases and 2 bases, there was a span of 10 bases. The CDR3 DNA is TGTGCCAGCAGTGAAAATGTTAGACCCTACGAGCAGTACTTC. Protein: CASSENVRPYEQYF.

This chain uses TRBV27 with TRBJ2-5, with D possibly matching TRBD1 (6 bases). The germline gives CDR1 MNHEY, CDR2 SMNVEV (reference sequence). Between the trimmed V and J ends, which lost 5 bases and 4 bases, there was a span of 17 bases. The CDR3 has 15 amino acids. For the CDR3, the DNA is TGTGCCAGCAGTCCTACAGGGCTGGTAGGAGAGACCCAGTACTTC. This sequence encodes CASSPTGLVGETQYF.

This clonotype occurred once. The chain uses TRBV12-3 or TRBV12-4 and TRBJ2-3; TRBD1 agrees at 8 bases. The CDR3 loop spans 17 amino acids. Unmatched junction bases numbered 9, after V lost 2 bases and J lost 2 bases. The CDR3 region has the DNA TGTGCCAGCAGTTTATCCCAACAGGGGGGTCCCACAGATACGCAGTATTTT. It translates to CASSLSQQGGPTDTQYF.